The 30 T cell receptor beta chains below all came from one sample that was sequenced in a study of blood T cell repertoires in COVID-19. The protocol was immunoSEQ multiplex PCR, while the TCRdb copy is restricted to in-frame clones and leaves out a portion. The sample shows around 100,000 clones, more than 65% of them seen only once. Sequencing used peripheral blood. All receptors derive from a woman in her seventies with acute or convalescent COVID-19.

The chain recombines TRBV6-1 with TRBJ2-7; TRBD2 matches at 15 bases. Germline assignment: CDR1 MNHNS and CDR2 SASEGT. V dropped 4 bases and J dropped 1; count of bases not matched to a gene: 2. The CDR3 runs to 16 residues. CDR3 in amino acids: CASSVGLAGGSYEQYV. CDR3 nucleotides: TGTGCCAGCAGTGTCGGACTAGCGGGGGGGTCCTACGAGCAGTACGTC.

This clone was detected only a few times. This chain uses TRBV29-1 with TRBJ1-1; no clear D. Germline V gives CDR1 SQVTM, CDR2 ANQGSEA. The CDR3 sequence is 10 residues long. Trimming stripped 6 bases from V and 8 bases from J, with 10 bases between. The CDR3 DNA reads TGCAGCGTAGTTAGTAACGAAGCTTTCTTT. Its translation is CSVVSNEAFF.

This chain joins TRBV19 and TRBJ1-6, with D maybe TRBD1 (5 bases). This CDR3 is built from 14 residues. Trimming took 3 bases from V and 10 from J, leaving 13 bases between them. The germline V gene encodes CDR1 LNHDA and CDR2 SQIVND (reference sequence). CDR3 loop: CASSMAGIESPLHF. In DNA, the CDR3 is TGTGCCAGTAGTATGGCAGGGATAGAATCACCCCTCCACTTT.

The chain links TRBV27 to TRBJ1-2; TRBD1 might be the D (5 bases). The length of the CDR3 is 13 residues. V was shortened by 3 bases and J by 8 bases, with 13 bases between the two germline ends. Germline V gene lookup returns CDR1 MNHEY and CDR2 SMNVEV (reference sequence). This CDR3 reads CASSLSGEGGYTF. The CDR3 bases are TGTGCCAGCAGTTTGTCGGGGGAGGGAGGCTACACCTTC.

This chain joins TRBV2 and TRBJ1-4; TRBD1 aligns across 8 bases. Germline V gene data show CDR1 as SNHLY and CDR2 as FYNNEI. CDR3 length: 16 amino acids. V shed 5 bases and J 8 bases; nucleotides not matched to a gene: 13. CDR3 DNA: TGTGCCAGCAGTCCGAATCCAGGGGGCGCCGGGGAAAAACTGTTTTTT. Its translation: CASSPNPGGAGEKLFF. The full variable domain, with the rest looked up from reference TRBV2 and TRBJ1-4, is EPEVTQTPSHQVTQMGQEVILRCVPISNHLYFYWYRQILGQKVEFLVSFYNNEISEKSEIFDDQFSVERPDGSNFTLKIRSTKLEDSAMYFCASSPNPGGAGEKLFFGSGTQLSVL.

V and J are TRBV4-3 and TRBJ1-1; D is unclear. V shed 3 bases and J shed 5 bases, with 10 bases lying between them. CDR3 size: 13 residues. From germline, CDR1 is LGHNA and CDR2 YSLEER. CDR3 loop: CASSQEGRTEAFF. The CDR3 coding sequence is TGCGCCAGCAGCCAGGAGGGTCGGACTGAAGCTTTCTTT.

The chain carries TRBV4-3 and TRBJ1-2; maybe TRBD1 (5 bases). Trimming removed 1 base at V and 6 bases at J, with 15 bases between. CDR3 length: 15 residues. CDR1 LGHNA and CDR2 YSLEER come from the germline V gene. The CDR3 nucleotides read TGCGCCAGCAGCCAAGTACTTGGGGGGGGAAATGGCTACACCTTC. It yields the protein CASSQVLGGGNGYTF.

This clone was recorded a few times. Other DNA sequences in the sample encode the same CDR3. The genes are TRBV6-5 and TRBJ1-1, with D possibly being TRBD1 (6 bases). Looked up from germline, CDR1 is MNHEY and CDR2 is SVGAGI. The CDR3 has 13 residues. V lost 5 bases and J 1 base, leaving 8 bases between the germline ends. The DNA of the CDR3 is TGTGCCAGCAGTACGACAGGGAACACTGAAGCTTTCTTT. Amino acid sequence: CASSTTGNTEAFF.

The chain links TRBV30 to TRBJ1-4; D perhaps matches TRBD1 (5 bases). Germline loops: CDR1 GTSNPN, CDR2 SVGIG (reference sequence). The CDR3 totals 14 residues. Deletions cut 2 bases from V and 0 bases from J, with 7 bases between. CDR3 DNA sequence: TGTGCCTGGAGTAGGGACTCAACTAATGAAAAACTGTTTTTT. This sequence encodes CAWSRDSTNEKLFF.

The chain joins TRBV11-2 to TRBJ2-7; TRBD1 agrees at 7 bases. J gave up 1 base and V 4 bases, and 13 bases lay outside the gene matches. From germline, CDR1 is SGHAT and CDR2 FQNNGV. The CDR3 loop spans 17 amino acids. The chain's CDR3 is CASSYTTYSGQSYEQYF. CDR3 nucleotides: TGTGCCAGCAGCTATACTACATACTCGGGACAGTCCTACGAGCAGTACTTC.

The chain has TRBV3-1 (or the pseudogene TRBV3-2) and TRBJ1-1; weak D call: TRBD1 (5 bases). Germline-derived CDR1 and CDR2 are LGHDT and YNNKEL (reference sequence). V lost 4 bases to trimming and J lost 7 bases, with 13 bases between them. The CDR3 consists of 13 residues. The CDR3 DNA sequence: TGTGCCAGCAGCCTTCAGGGATCGGGTGAAGCTTTCTTT. Translation: CASSLQGSGEAFF.

This clone was seen more than once but under ten times. V is TRBV19 and J is TRBJ1-5, with 7 bases identical to TRBD1. The CDR3 contains 13 residues. Per germline, CDR1 LNHDA and CDR2 SQIVND (reference sequence). V lost 9 bases, J lost 11 bases, and 13 bases stayed unmatched. The CDR3 DNA sequence: TGTGCCAGCCACGACAGGGCCAGAAGGTCCCAGCATTTT. Translated, it gives CASHDRARRSQHF.

V gene TRBV28 combines with J gene TRBJ1-2; TRBD1 matches at 8 bases. V was clipped by 7 bases and J by 4 bases; unmatched bases: 11. This CDR3 has 15 amino acids. Germline assignment: CDR1 MDHEN and CDR2 SYDVKM. The CDR3 loop reads CASTPPGQEIYGYTF. DNA for the CDR3: TGTGCCAGCACACCCCCGGGACAGGAAATCTATGGCTACACCTTC.

CDR3 coding DNA: TGCGCCAGCCCCCAAGTGGAGGCGGCAAATTCACCCCTCCACTTT. As protein: CASPQVEAANSPLHF. The gene calls are TRBV23-1 and TRBJ1-6; D gene unclear. TRBV23-1 falls under the ORF class, with uncertain function. The CDR3 sequence is 15 residues long. The germline V and J ends were trimmed by 8 bases and 7 bases, with 18 bases remaining between them.

The chain links TRBV14 to TRBJ2-5; D is unclear. V shed 1 base and J shed 5 bases, with 11 bases lying between them. CDR3 length: 14 residues. Germline V gene data show CDR1 as SGHDN and CDR2 as FVKESK. The CDR3 DNA reads TGTGCCAGCAGCCAAGCTAGTCGGTGGGAGACCCAGTACTTC. Translated, it gives CASSQASRWETQYF.

The chain carries TRBV21-1 and TRBJ2-3; the table's D call TRBD1 went unverified against the DNA. TRBV21-1 is an annotated pseudogene. The length of the CDR3 is 15 residues. The CDR3 loop is CARSPGHTPADTQYF. The CDR3 DNA reads as TGTGCCAGGTCCCCGGGACATACCCCCGCAGATACGCAGTATTTT.

The gene calls are TRBV3-1 (or the pseudogene TRBV3-2) and TRBJ2-2; 11 nucleotides match TRBD2. CDR3 length: 21 amino acids. Germline V lookup: CDR1 LGHDT, CDR2 YNNKEL (reference sequence). The trim removed 0 bases at V and 0 bases at J, leaving 12 bases unmatched. Written as DNA, the CDR3 is TGTGCCAGCAGCCAAGACTTTCGAACTAGCGGGGGTGGACCGAACACCGGGGAGCTGTTTTTT. Amino acid sequence: CASSQDFRTSGGGPNTGELFF.

V is TRBV28 and J is TRBJ1-5; 7 positions agree with TRBD1. CDR3 length: 16 residues. The germline gives CDR1 MDHEN, CDR2 SYDVKM. V was pared by 6 bases and J by 0 bases, with 8 bases of the junction left unmatched. The CDR3 DNA reads TGTGCCAGCAGAGACAGGGAATTATATAGCAATCAGCCCCAGCATTTT. It is translated as CASRDRELYSNQPQHF.

This clone has only a few counts. The V gene is TRBV6-5, the J gene TRBJ1-3; D might be TRBD1 (5 bases). Germline CDR1 is MNHEY and CDR2 is SVGAGI. CDR3 length: 14 residues. V was trimmed by 3 bases and J by 5 bases, leaving 11 bases between them. DNA of the CDR3: TGTGCCAGCAGTTATGACAGTTATAGAAACACCATATATTTT. Translated: CASSYDSYRNTIYF.

V usage is TRBV27 and J usage is TRBJ1-3, with TRBD1 matching over 8 bases. CDR3 size: 14 residues. After removal of 3 bases from V and 2 bases from J, the junction contained 0 bases not matched to a gene. CDR1 and CDR2 (germline): MNHEY, SMNVEV (reference sequence). The CDR3 DNA follows: TGTGCCAGCAGTTTCAGGGGGCCTGGAAACACCATATATTTT. Translated: CASSFRGPGNTIYF.

This clone was detected only once. The gene calls are TRBV13 and TRBJ1-5; D is unclear. Trimming removed 0 bases from V and 6 bases from J, with 3 bases in between. The germline V gene has CDR1 PRHDT and CDR2 FYEKMQ (reference sequence). This CDR3 contains 12 residues. CDR3 loop: CASSLGSQPQHF. For the CDR3, the DNA is TGTGCCAGCAGCTTAGGGAGTCAGCCCCAGCATTTT.

The rearrangement links TRBV7-2 to TRBJ1-6, with D unclear. This CDR3 region has 16 residues. The germline V gene has CDR1 SGHTA and CDR2 FQGNSA. V lost 5 bases and J lost 0, with 11 bases in between. The CDR3 coding sequence is TGTGCCAGCAGCAACCCTGGGAGCTCCTATAATTCACCCCTCCACTTT. This gives the protein CASSNPGSSYNSPLHF. The full variable domain, in which reference TRBV7-2 and TRBJ1-6 provide the parts outside the CDR3, is GAGVSQSPSNKVTEKGKDVELRCDPISGHTALYWYRQSLGQGLEFLIYFQGNSAPDKSGLPSDRFSAERTGGSVSTLTIQRTQQEDSAVYLCASSNPGSSYNSPLHFGNGTRLTVT.

This clone has a single count. This chain joins TRBV6-6 and TRBJ1-4, with 9 bases that match TRBD1. V lost 5 bases to trimming and J lost 3 bases; unmatched junction nucleotides: 4. Per the germline V gene, CDR1 is MNHNY and CDR2 is SVGAGI (reference sequence). This CDR3 comprises 15 residues. CDR3 region: CASSDRGAPNEKLFF. Here the CDR3 DNA reads TGTGCCAGCAGTGACAGGGGGGCTCCTAATGAAAAACTGTTTTTT.

This clone has more than one count but fewer than ten. V gene TRBV6-1 combines with J gene TRBJ1-6, with TRBD1 as a possible D gene (5 bases). The CDR3 consists of 14 residues. In germline, CDR1 is MNHNS, CDR2 SASEGT. V lost 2 bases to trimming and J lost 10 bases, with 12 bases between them. CDR3 loop: CASSEFQGRSPLHF. DNA of the CDR3: TGTGCCAGCAGTGAATTCCAGGGTCGATCACCCCTCCACTTT.

The sample holds a few counts of this clone. The chain uses TRBV7-3 and TRBJ1-2, with TRBD1 as a possible D gene (5 bases). The ends were cut back, 5 bases at V and 2 bases at J, with 18 bases in the middle. In germline, CDR1 is SGHTA, CDR2 FQGTGA. This CDR3 has 16 amino acids. This chain's CDR3 is CASSRTGDRGNYGYTF. DNA of the CDR3: TGTGCCAGCAGCCGGACCGGGGACCGGGGGAACTATGGCTACACCTTC.

The chain carries TRBV12-3 or TRBV12-4 and TRBJ1-1, with 8 bases fitting TRBD1. The CDR3 has 12 residues. J gave up 7 bases and V 6 bases, and 4 bases lay outside the gene matches. CDR3 sequence reads: CASSWTGIEAFF. For the CDR3, the DNA is TGTGCCAGCAGCTGGACAGGGATTGAAGCTTTCTTT.

V and J are TRBV12-3 or TRBV12-4 and TRBJ2-1, with D possibly TRBD1 on 6 matching bases. CDR3 size: 13 residues. Trimming left V 8 bases short and J 4 bases short, with 12 bases between. The CDR3 is CASQGQGYNEQFF. The DNA of the CDR3 is TGTGCCAGCCAGGGGCAGGGGTACAATGAGCAGTTCTTC.

This chain connects TRBV5-1 to TRBJ1-5; possibly TRBD1 for D (5 bases). The V gene lost 0 bases and the J gene lost 6 bases, with 13 bases spanning the gap. The germline gives CDR1 SGHRS, CDR2 YFSETQ. The CDR3 runs to 15 residues. Written as DNA, the CDR3 is TGCGCCAGCAGCTTGGGCATTCAGGGCGTTCAGCCCCAGCATTTT. Protein product: CASSLGIQGVQPQHF.

The gene calls are TRBV29-1 and TRBJ2-7; TRBD2 might be the D (6 bases). Germline V gene data show CDR1 as SQVTM and CDR2 as ANQGSEA. The CDR3 sequence is 13 residues long. The V and J ends lost 4 bases and 6 bases respectively, with 16 bases between them. The CDR3 nucleotides read TGCAGCGTTGGGGCAGGGAGGATAGTCGAGCAGTACTTC. The encoded protein is CSVGAGRIVEQYF.

The CDR3 reads CASSLTGGALYEQYV. In DNA, the CDR3 is TGTGCCAGCAGCTTGACAGGGGGAGCTCTTTACGAGCAGTACGTC. This chain uses TRBV7-9 with TRBJ2-7, with 9 bases lining up with TRBD1. The CDR3 totals 15 residues. Germline lookup yields CDR1 SEHNR and CDR2 FQNEAQ (reference sequence). With V trimmed by 3 bases and J by 4 bases, 7 bases remained unmatched.